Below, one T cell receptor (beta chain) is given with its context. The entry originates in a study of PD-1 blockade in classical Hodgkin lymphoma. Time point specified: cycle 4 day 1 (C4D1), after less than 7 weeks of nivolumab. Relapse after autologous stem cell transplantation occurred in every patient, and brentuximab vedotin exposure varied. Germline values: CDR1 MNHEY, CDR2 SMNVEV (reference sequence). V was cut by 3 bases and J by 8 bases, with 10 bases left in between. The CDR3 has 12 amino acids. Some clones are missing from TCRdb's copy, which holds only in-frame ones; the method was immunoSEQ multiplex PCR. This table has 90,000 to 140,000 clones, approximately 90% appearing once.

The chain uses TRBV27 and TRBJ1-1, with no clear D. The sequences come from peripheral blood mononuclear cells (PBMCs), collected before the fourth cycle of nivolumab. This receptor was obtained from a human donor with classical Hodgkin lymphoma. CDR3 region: CASSFPGSEAFF. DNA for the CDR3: TGTGCCAGCAGTTTCCCGGGATCGGAAGCTTTCTTT.